The T cell receptor (beta chain) described here comes from a study of T cell responses to AZD1222 COVID-19 vaccine. Here immunoSEQ multiplex PCR was the method, and the copy in TCRdb shows in-frame clones only, minus some. The sample records 95,000 to 150,000 clones, 80% to 90% being singletons. This CDR3 has 15 residues. V was pared by 4 bases and J by 6 bases, with 5 bases of the junction left unmatched. CDR1 SGHTA and CDR2 FQGNSA come from the germline V gene. Source: peripheral blood, taken on day 0 of AZD1222 vaccination. The TCR was taken from an adult in good health. The rearrangement joins TRBV7-2 to TRBJ2-1, with 11 bases aligning to TRBD1. The CDR3 nucleotides are TGTGCCAGCAGCTCCTCCGGGACAGGGGGCAATGAGCAGTTCTTC. It encodes CASSSSGTGGNEQFF.